This entry concerns a single TCR beta chain. This record comes from a study of blood T cell repertoires in COVID-19. The CDR3 runs 14 residues. Germline V gene data show CDR1 as SQVTM and CDR2 as ANQGSEA. Study processing details: Using reference gene primer amplification, nucleated cell counts were estimated. Sequenced by immunoSEQ multiplex PCR; TCRdb stores in-frame clones only, minus some. V and J calls and clone size are as listed in that table; D and trimming were resolved from the DNA. This table has about 57,000 clones, roughly 87% appearing once. The sequence came from a woman aged 60-75 years with acute or convalescent COVID-19. Sequenced input: peripheral blood. The chain combines TRBV29-1 with TRBJ2-1; the match to TRBD2 covers 7 bases. In nucleotides, the CDR3 is TGCAACTCCACCGGGGGGAGGTCCTACAATGAGCAGTTCTTC. It codes for CNSTGGRSYNEQFF.